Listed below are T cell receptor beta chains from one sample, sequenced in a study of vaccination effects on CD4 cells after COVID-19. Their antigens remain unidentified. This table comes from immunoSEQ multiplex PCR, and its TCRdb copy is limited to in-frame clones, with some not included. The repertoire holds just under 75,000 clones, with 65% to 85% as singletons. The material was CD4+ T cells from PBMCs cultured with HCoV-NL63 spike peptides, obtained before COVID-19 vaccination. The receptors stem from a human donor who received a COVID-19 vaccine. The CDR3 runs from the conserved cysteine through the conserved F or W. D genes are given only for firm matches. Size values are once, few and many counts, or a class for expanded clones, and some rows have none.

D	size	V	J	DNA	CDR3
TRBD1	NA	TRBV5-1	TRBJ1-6	TGCGCCAGCAGCTTAGGGACAGGGGGCGCGTCTTCACCCCTCCACTTT	CASSLGTGGASSPLHF
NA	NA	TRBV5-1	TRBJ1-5	TGCGCCAGCAGCCCGGCGGGGGTTGGCAATCAGCCCCAGCATTTT	CASSPAGVGNQPQHF
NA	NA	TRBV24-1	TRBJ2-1	TGTGCCACCAGTGATTTAGAGGGGGGCACAGATGAGCAGTTCTTC	CATSDLEGGTDEQFF
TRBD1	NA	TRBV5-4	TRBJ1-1	TGTGCCAGCAGAAATACAGGGGACTACACTGAAGCTTTCTTT	CASRNTGDYTEAFF
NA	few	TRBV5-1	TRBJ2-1	TGCGCCAGCAGCTTGGCCCCCAATGGAGTACAGTTCTTC	CASSLAPNGVQFF
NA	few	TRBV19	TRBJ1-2	TGTGCCAGTAGTATGCGAGACAGTTACTATGGCTACACCTTC	CASSMRDSYYGYTF
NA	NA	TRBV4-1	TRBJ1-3	TGCGCCAGCAGCCAAGTTTTAGGAAGCGGGACCGCGTACGAAAACACCATATATTTT	CASSQVLGSGTAYENTIYF
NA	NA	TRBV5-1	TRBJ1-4	TGCGCCAGCAGCTCAGGGGTCGGGGGTGAAAAACTGTTTTTT	CASSSGVGGEKLFF
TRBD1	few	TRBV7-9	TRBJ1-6	TGTGCCAGCAGCTTATGGGACAGCATAGATTCACCCCTCCACTTT	CASSLWDSIDSPLHF
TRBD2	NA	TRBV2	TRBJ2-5	TGTGCCAGCAGTGGGACGGGGGGGCCAAGTGAAGAGACCCAGTACTTC	CASSGTGGPSEETQYF
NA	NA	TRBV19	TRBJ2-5	TGTGCCAGTAGTATACCCACGCGTGGCGAGACCCAGTACTTC	CASSIPTRGETQYF
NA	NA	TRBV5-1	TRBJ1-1	TGCGCCAGCAGCTTGGAAGGTTTCAAAGACACTGAAGCTTTCTTT	CASSLEGFKDTEAFF
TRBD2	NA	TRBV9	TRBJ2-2	TGTGCCAGCAGCGTACTAGCGGGGGGTGTCACCGGGGAGCTGTTTTTT	CASSVLAGGVTGELFF
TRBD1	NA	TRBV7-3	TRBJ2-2	TGTGCCAGCAGAGACCGTCGGACAGGGGCCAACACCGGGGAGCTGTTTTTT	CASRDRRTGANTGELFF
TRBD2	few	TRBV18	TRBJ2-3	TGTGCCAGCTCCCCCGGGAGGGAAGATACGCAGTATTTT	CASSPGREDTQYF
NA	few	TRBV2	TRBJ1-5	TGTGCCAGCAGTGAATGGTCAGTCGATCAGCCCCAGCATTTT	CASSEWSVDQPQHF
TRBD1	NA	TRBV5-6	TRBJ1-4	TGTGCCAGCAGCTTGGGAGGGACAGGGGGCGAGGGAGAAAAACTGTTTTTT	CASSLGGTGGEGEKLFF
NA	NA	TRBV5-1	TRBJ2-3	TGCGCCAGCGGTCTGGAGGCCACAGATACGCAGTATTTT	CASGLEATDTQYF
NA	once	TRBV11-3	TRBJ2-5	TGTGCCAGCAGCAGTAGCTTCGGGGGACAAGAGACCCAGTACTTC	CASSSSFGGQETQYF
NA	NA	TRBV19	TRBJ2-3	TGTGCCAGTAGTAGGCCCGGCAGGGGATGGACAGATACGCAGTATTTT	CASSRPGRGWTDTQYF
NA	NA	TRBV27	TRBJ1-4	TGTGCCAGCACCCCGCGTGGGGGACATGAAAAACTGTTTTTT	CASTPRGGHEKLFF
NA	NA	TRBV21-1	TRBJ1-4	TGTGCCAGCAGCAAAGAGGATGAAAAACTGTTTTTT	CASSKEDEKLFF
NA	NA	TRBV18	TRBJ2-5	TGTGCCAGCTCACCTACCGGGGAGACCCAGTACTTC	CASSPTGETQYF
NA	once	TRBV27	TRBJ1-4	TGTGCCAGCAGGAGGGCGGCCTATAATGAAAAACTGTTTTTT	CASRRAAYNEKLFF
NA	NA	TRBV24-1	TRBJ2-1	TGTGCCACCAGCAAATATAGAGGGACTCCCGGTGAGCAGTTCTTC	CATSKYRGTPGEQFF
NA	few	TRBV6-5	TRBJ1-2	TGTGCCAGCTTGGGTGGCCAGGCCAAGAGGGGCTACACCTTC	CASLGGQAKRGYTF
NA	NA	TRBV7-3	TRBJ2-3	TGTGCCAGCAGCTTAATTCCGTATAAAACAGATACGCAGTATTTT	CASSLIPYKTDTQYF
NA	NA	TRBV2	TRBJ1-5	TGTGCCAGCAGTGCTTTAGGGAATCAGCCCCAGCATTTT	CASSALGNQPQHF
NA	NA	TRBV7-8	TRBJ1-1	TGTGCCAGCAGTCTCGGGGAGACCACTGAAGCTTTCTTT	CASSLGETTEAFF
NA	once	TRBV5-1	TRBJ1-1	TGCGCCAGCAGCCGTCCAGAGAACACTGAAGCTTTCTTT	CASSRPENTEAFF
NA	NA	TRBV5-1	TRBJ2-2	TGCGCCAGCAGCACGGAAGGGACCGGGGAGCTGTTTTTT	CASSTEGTGELFF
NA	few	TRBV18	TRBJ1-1	TGTGCCAGCTCAACCGTAGAGAACACTGAAGCTTTCTTT	CASSTVENTEAFF
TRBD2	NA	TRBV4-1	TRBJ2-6	TGCGCCAGCAGCCAGGGGGCCCAAGCGGGGGGGAGGTCTGGGGCCAACGTCCTGACTTTC	CASSQGAQAGGRSGANVLTF
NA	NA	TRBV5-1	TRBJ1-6	TGCGCCAGCCAAGAAGGTGGGACGGGAAATTCACCCCTCCACTTT	CASQEGGTGNSPLHF
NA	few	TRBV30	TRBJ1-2	TGTGCCTGGAGTAAGACTAACTATGGCTACACCTTC	CAWSKTNYGYTF
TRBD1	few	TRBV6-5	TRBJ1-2	TGTGCCAGCAGTTACTCCGGGACAGGGGGCTTCTATGGCTACACCTTC	CASSYSGTGGFYGYTF
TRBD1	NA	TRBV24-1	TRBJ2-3	TGTGCCACCAGTGGCAGGGGGAGCACAGATACGCAGTATTTT	CATSGRGSTDTQYF
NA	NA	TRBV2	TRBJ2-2	TGTGCCAGCTGGAGACCGAACACCGGGGAGCTGTTTTTT	CASWRPNTGELFF
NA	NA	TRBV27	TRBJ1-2	TGTGCCAGCAGGCTAACAGAGTCGGGCGGCTACACCTTC	CASRLTESGGYTF